Below are 10 T cell receptor beta chains sequenced from a single sample in a study of cytomegalovirus exposure and HLA in healthy donors. The assay was immunoSEQ multiplex PCR, and TCRdb's table has in-frame clones only and misses some. The data contain approximately 160,000 clones, roughly nine tenths of them singletons. Sequencing was performed on PBMCs. The receptor source for this set is a woman aged 25 to 39 in good health and CMV-seronegative.

The J gene is TRBJ1-2, the V gene TRBV18; possible D gene TRBD1, 5 bases. The V end was cut by 6 bases, the J end by 7 bases, with 12 bases between. This CDR3 spans 12 amino acids. Germline CDR1 and CDR2: KGHSH and LQKENI. In DNA form, the CDR3 reads TGTGCCAGCTCGCTTAAAGGGGTTGGCTACACCTTC. The encoded protein is CASSLKGVGYTF.

The chain uses TRBV9 and TRBJ1-1; TRBD1 agrees at 7 bases. The CDR3 contains 13 residues. Germline trimming cut 2 bases from V and 9 bases from J; bases unmatched to any gene: 7. Germline CDR1 SGDLS, CDR2 YYNGEE. CDR3 DNA: TGTGCCAGCAGCGTCCGGACAGGAAAGAAAGCTTTCTTT. Translation gives CASSVRTGKKAFF. The complete variable domain, with remaining parts taken from reference TRBV9 and TRBJ1-1, reads DSGVTQTPKHLITATGQRVTLRCSPRSGDLSVYWYQQSLDQGLQFLIQYYNGEERAKGNILERFSAQQFPDLHSELNLSSLELGDSALYFCASSVRTGKKAFFGQGTRLTVV.

This chain connects TRBV13 to TRBJ1-1, with 7 bases identical to TRBD1. The CDR3 is 13 amino acids. The V gene's germline CDR1 is PRHDT and CDR2 FYEKMQ (reference sequence). V shed 5 bases, J shed 4 bases, and the junction held 4 bases outside the gene matches. DNA of the CDR3: TGTGCCAGCAGCATGACAGGGCCCACTGAAGCTTTCTTT. Translation gives CASSMTGPTEAFF.

The chain employs TRBV4-3 and TRBJ2-3; TRBD2 agrees at 14 bases. With 3 bases clipped from V and 5 bases from J, the junction kept 10 bases outside the gene matches. CDR1 LGHNA and CDR2 YSLEER come from the germline V gene. The length of the CDR3 is 18 residues. CDR3 nucleotide sequence: TGCGCCAGCAGCCAGAGGGCCGGGACTAGCGGGAGTTTAGATACGCAGTATTTT. It specifies CASSQRAGTSGSLDTQYF.

A few counts support this clone. CDR3 in amino acids: CASSEAAQPRGSPLHF. The DNA of the CDR3 is TGTGCCAGCAGTGAAGCAGCCCAGCCCCGTGGTTCACCCCTCCACTTT. The chain carries TRBV6-1 and TRBJ1-6; no definite D call. The CDR3 covers 16 residues. Germline lookup yields CDR1 MNHNS and CDR2 SASEGT. Trimming took off 0 bases at V and 9 bases at J, with 15 bases between the two ends.

This clone appeared many times. The chain carries TRBV6-1 and TRBJ1-2, with a possible D match to TRBD1 (5 bases). The germline CDR1 and CDR2 sequences are MNHNS and SASEGT. V lost 10 bases to trimming and J lost 4 bases, with 19 bases between them. This CDR3 has 14 amino acids. CDR3 DNA: TGTGCCATCAGCCGGGACGTCGTCGGCTATGGCTACACCTTC. This gives the protein CAISRDVVGYGYTF.

This chain connects TRBV14 to TRBJ2-1, with TRBD1 as a possible D gene (6 bases). The V gene's germline CDR1 is SGHDN and CDR2 FVKESK. CDR3 length: 15 amino acids. V was trimmed by 2 bases and J by 7 bases, leaving 15 bases between them. In DNA, the CDR3 is TGTGCCAGCAGCCAACTTTCACTAAGGGGGAATGAGCAGTTCTTC. It yields the protein CASSQLSLRGNEQFF.

The chain is built from TRBV19 and TRBJ1-5; no clear D. Germline CDR1 is LNHDA and CDR2 is SQIVND (reference sequence). Trimming removed 5 bases at V and 6 bases at J, with 11 bases between. The CDR3 is 13 amino acids. The CDR3 spells CASSLSGSQPQHF. The DNA of the CDR3 is TGTGCCAGTAGTCTAAGTGGAAGTCAGCCCCAGCATTTT.

The chain has TRBV25-1 and TRBJ2-1, with unresolved D. CDR1 and CDR2 from the germline V gene are MGHDK and SYGVNS. The CDR3 sequence is 13 residues long. V lost 4 bases, J lost 8 bases, and 12 bases lay in between. The CDR3 loop is CASSVRAVDEQFF. CDR3 coding DNA: TGTGCCAGCAGTGTTAGGGCGGTCGATGAGCAGTTCTTC.

This chain connects TRBV9 to TRBJ1-2, with D unresolved. Germline-derived CDR1 and CDR2 are SGDLS and YYNGEE. The V and J ends lost 0 bases and 0 bases respectively, with 6 bases between them. The CDR3 spans 14 residues. CDR3 loop: CASSVDIANYGYTF. The DNA for the CDR3 is TGTGCCAGCAGCGTAGACATAGCTAACTATGGCTACACCTTC.